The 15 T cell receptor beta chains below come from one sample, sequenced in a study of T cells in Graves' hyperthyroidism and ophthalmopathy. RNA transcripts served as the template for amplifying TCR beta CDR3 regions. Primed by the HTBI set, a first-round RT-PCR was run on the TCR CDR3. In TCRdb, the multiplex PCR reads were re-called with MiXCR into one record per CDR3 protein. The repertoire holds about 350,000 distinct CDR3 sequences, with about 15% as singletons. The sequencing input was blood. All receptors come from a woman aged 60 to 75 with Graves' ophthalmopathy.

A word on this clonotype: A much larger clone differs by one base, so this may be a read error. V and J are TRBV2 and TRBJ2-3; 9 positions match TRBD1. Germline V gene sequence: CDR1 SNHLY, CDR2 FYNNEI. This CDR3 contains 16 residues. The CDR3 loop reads CASSNWDRVATDTQCF. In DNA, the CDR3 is TGTGCCAGCAGTAACTGGGACAGGGTGGCTACAGATACGCAGTGTTTT.

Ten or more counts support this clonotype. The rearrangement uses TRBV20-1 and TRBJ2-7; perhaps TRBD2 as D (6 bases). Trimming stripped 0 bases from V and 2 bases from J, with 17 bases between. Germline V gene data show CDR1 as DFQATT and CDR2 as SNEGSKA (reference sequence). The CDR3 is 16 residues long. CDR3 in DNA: TGCAGTGCTAGAGATTTGACGGGAGTTGTCCCCTACGAGCAGTACTTC. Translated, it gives CSARDLTGVVPYEQYF.

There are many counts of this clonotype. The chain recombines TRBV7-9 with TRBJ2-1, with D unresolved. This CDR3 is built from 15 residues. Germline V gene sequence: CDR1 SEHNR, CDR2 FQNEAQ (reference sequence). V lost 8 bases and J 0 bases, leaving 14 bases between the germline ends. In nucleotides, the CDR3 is TGTGCCAGCGGCTCGACTGTCGGCTCCTACAATGAGCAGTTCTTC. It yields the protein CASGSTVGSYNEQFF.

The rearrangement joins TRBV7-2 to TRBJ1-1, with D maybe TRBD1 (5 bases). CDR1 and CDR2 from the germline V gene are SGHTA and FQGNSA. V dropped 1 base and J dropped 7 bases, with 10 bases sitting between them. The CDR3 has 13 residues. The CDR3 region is CASSLGGGDEAFF. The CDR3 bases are TGTGCCAGCAGCTTAGGGGGGGGGGATGAAGCTTTCTTT.

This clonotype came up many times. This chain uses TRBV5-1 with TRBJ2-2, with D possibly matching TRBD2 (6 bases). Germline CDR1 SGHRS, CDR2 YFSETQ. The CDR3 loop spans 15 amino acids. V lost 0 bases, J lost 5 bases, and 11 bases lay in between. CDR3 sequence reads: CASSLVGGRTGELFF. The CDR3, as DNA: TGCGCCAGCAGCTTGGTCGGGGGTCGGACCGGGGAGCTGTTTTTT.

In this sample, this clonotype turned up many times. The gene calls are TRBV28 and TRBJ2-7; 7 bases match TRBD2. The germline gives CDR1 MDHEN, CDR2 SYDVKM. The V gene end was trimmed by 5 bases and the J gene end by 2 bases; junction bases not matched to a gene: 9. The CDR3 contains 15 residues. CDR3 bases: TGTGCCAGCAGTCCTCCTATGGGAGGGACCTACGAGCAGTACTTC. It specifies CASSPPMGGTYEQYF.

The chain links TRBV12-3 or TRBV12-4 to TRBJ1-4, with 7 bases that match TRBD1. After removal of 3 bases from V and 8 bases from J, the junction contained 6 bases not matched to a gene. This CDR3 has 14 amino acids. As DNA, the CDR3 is TGTGCCAGCAGTTTCTCGGCAGGGGGGGAAAAACTGTTTTTT. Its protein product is CASSFSAGGEKLFF.

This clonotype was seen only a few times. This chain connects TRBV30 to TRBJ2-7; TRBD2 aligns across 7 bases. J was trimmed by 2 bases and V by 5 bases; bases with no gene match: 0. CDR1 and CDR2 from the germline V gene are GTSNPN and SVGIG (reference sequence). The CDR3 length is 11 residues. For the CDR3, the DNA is TGTGCCTGGGGGGGGGCCTACGAGCAGTACTTC. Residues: CAWGGAYEQYF. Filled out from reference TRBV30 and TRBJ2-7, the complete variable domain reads SQTIHQWPATLVQPVGSPLSLECTVEGTSNPNLYWYRQAAGRGLQLLFYSVGIGQISSEVPQNLSASRPQDRQFILSSKKLLLSDSGFYLCAWGGAYEQYFGPGTRLTVT.

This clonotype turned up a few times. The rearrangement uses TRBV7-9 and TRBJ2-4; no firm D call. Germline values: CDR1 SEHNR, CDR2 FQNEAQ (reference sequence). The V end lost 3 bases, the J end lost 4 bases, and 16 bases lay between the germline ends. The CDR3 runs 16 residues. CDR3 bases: TGTGCCAGCAGCTTCTTTAAATCGGCCGAGAAAAACATTCAGTACTTC. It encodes CASSFFKSAEKNIQYF.

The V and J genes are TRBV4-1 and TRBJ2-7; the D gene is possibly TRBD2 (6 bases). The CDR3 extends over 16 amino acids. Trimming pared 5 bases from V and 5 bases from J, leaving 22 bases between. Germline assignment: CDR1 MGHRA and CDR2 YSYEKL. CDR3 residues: CASSFQLGRQRDEQYF. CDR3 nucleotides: TGCGCCAGCAGCTTTCAATTGGGGCGTCAGCGGGACGAGCAGTACTTC.

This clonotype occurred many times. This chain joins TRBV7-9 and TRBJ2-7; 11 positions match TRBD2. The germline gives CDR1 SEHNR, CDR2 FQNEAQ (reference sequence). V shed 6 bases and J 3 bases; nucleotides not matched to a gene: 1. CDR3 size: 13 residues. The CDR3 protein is CASRTSGNYEQYF. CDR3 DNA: TGTGCCAGCAGGACTAGCGGGAACTACGAGCAGTACTTC.

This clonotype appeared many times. The CDR3 is CASSTPRSGNYGYTF. Here the CDR3 DNA reads TGTGCCAGCAGCACCCCCCGGTCAGGGAACTATGGCTACACCTTC. This chain links TRBV11-2 with TRBJ1-2; tentative D call: TRBD1 (5 bases). CDR1 SGHAT and CDR2 FQNNGV come from the germline V gene. V was cut by 5 bases and J by 2 bases, with 15 bases left in between. The CDR3 is 15 amino acids.

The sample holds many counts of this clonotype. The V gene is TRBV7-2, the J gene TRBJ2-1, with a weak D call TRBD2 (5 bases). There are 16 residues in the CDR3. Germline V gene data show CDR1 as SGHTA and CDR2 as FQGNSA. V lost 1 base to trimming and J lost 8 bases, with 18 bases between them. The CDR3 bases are TGTGCCAGCAGCTTAGAATGGGCCCTCAGCGGTCATGAGCAGTTCTTC. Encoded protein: CASSLEWALSGHEQFF.

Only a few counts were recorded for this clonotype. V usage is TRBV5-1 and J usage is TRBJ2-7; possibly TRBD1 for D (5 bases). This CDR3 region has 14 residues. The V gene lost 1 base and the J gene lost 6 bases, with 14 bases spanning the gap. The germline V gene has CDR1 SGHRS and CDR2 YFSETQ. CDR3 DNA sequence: TGCGCCAGCAGCTTGCAGCAGGGTTGGATCGAGCAGTACTTC. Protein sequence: CASSLQQGWIEQYF.

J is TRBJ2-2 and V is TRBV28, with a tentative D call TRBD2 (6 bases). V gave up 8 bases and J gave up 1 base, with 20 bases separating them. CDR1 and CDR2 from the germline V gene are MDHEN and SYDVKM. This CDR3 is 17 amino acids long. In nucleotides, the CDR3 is TGTGCCAGCGCCGCAGGCGGGGCCCCTTTGAACACCGGGGAGCTGTTTTTT. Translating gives CASAAGGAPLNTGELFF.